This T cell receptor beta chain stems from a study of T cells in Graves' hyperthyroidism and ophthalmopathy. Study-wide background: Peripheral blood was obtained at initial diagnosis, preceding any treatment.

What was amplified from RNA transcripts were TCR beta CDR3 regions. The HTBI set primed first-round TCR CDR3 RT-PCR. TCRdb re-analysed the multiplex PCR reads in MiXCR, keeping a single row per CDR3 protein. The profile covers a few hundred thousand distinct CDR3 sequences, with approximately 23% appearing a single time and approximately 49% taken by the ten largest. Germline-derived CDR1 and CDR2 are MNHEY and SVGEGT. V lost 3 bases to trimming and J lost 0 bases, with 9 bases between them. This CDR3 comprises 14 residues. This clonotype was counted at least ten times. This receptor was identified in a woman between 70 and 85 years old with Graves' ophthalmopathy. Source material: blood. The chain has TRBV6-2 or TRBV6-3 and TRBJ2-7; D is possibly TRBD2 (5 bases). Here the CDR3 DNA reads TGTGCCAGCAGTTATTCGAGGGTCTCCTACGAGCAGTACTTC. Translation gives CASSYSRVSYEQYF.